A single sample gave rise to the 25 T cell receptor beta chains below, sequenced in a study of blood T cells in healthy people across ages. A second PCR, run for roughly 7 to 11 cycles, used a sample-barcoded 5' primer plus a J-beta primer mix. TCRdb called the 5' RACE reads again in MiXCR, with one record for every CDR3 protein. The top ten hold about 22% of the sample, which has 710,000 or so distinct CDR3 sequences, about a fifth seen once. The sample comprised blood. All receptors come from a man aged 70 or older in good health.

V is TRBV6-6 and J is TRBJ2-1, with D possibly matching TRBD1 (5 bases). Trimming took 2 bases from V and 5 from J, leaving 16 bases between them. The CDR3 has 16 residues. Germline V CDR1 and CDR2: MNHNY, SVGAGI (reference sequence). The CDR3 DNA sequence: TGTGCCAGCAGTTACCCCGCGCAGGGCATGAACAATGAGCAGTTCTTC. This encodes CASSYPAQGMNNEQFF.

The chain has TRBV5-1 and TRBJ2-4; no firm D call. CDR3 length equals 13 residues. Germline V gene sequence: CDR1 SGHRS, CDR2 YFSETQ. Deletions cut 2 bases from V and 6 bases from J, with 9 bases between. CDR3 sequence: CASSFGPGNIQYF. CDR3 nucleotides: TGCGCCAGCAGCTTCGGTCCGGGAAACATTCAGTACTTC. Drawing the rest from reference TRBV5-1 and TRBJ2-4, the complete variable domain is KAGVTQTPRYLIKTRGQQVTLSCSPISGHRSVSWYQQTPGQGLQFLFEYFSETQRNKGNFPGRFSGRQFSNSRSEMNVSTLELGDSALYLCASSFGPGNIQYFGAGTRLSVL.

The chain employs TRBV9 and TRBJ2-3; no clear D gene. The CDR3 runs 15 residues. CDR1 SGDLS and CDR2 YYNGEE come from the germline V gene. V was cut by 0 bases and J by 1 base, with 9 bases left in between. The CDR3 loop reads CASSVAGLRTDTQYF. DNA for the CDR3: TGTGCCAGCAGCGTAGCTGGGCTCCGCACAGATACGCAGTATTTT.

This clonotype was seen many times. V and J are TRBV7-2 and TRBJ2-3, with D unresolved. V was shortened by 5 bases and J by 1 base, with 10 bases between the two germline ends. This CDR3 comprises 14 residues. In germline, CDR1 is SGHTA, CDR2 FQGNSA. The CDR3 protein is CASSRRSGTDTQYF. For the CDR3, the DNA is TGTGCCAGCAGCCGTAGGTCCGGCACAGATACGCAGTATTTT.

The table lists this clonotype with a few counts. The chain couples TRBV2 to TRBJ2-1, with D unresolved. Germline-derived CDR1 and CDR2 are SNHLY and FYNNEI. Trimming shortened V by 0 bases and J by 7 bases, and 10 bases separated the two germline ends. The CDR3 runs 14 residues. The chain's CDR3 is CASSEAPPWNEQFF. CDR3 bases: TGTGCCAGCAGTGAAGCACCCCCGTGGAATGAGCAGTTCTTC.

As concerns this clonotype: One junction end does not reproduce the germline sequence, and a read error may be involved. The chain recombines TRBV12-3 or TRBV12-4 with TRBJ1-5; D gene ambiguous. The CDR3 runs to 14 residues. The CDR3 DNA is TGTGCCCGCAGTTTAGAAGGGAGCAATCAGCCCCAGCATTTT. It codes for CARSLEGSNQPQHF.

The sample holds one count of this clonotype. The chain recombines TRBV4-2 with TRBJ1-2, with D perhaps TRBD1 (6 bases). V gave up 5 bases and J gave up 4 bases, with 20 bases separating them. Germline V lookup: CDR1 LGHNA, CDR2 YNFKEQ. CDR3 size: 16 residues. CDR3 protein: CASSFPRGGRGYGYTF. The CDR3 coding sequence is TGTGCCAGCAGCTTCCCTCGGGGGGGCCGTGGCTATGGCTACACCTTC.

The rearrangement uses TRBV20-1 and TRBJ1-6; a weak D match, TRBD1 (5 bases). The CDR3 spans 13 residues. Germline V gene lookup returns CDR1 DFQATT and CDR2 SNEGSKA (reference sequence). The V end lost 7 bases, the J end lost 5 bases, and 12 bases lay between the germline ends. CDR3 coding DNA: TGCAGTGTCAAGGGGAACCATAATTCACCCCTCCACTTT. It codes for CSVKGNHNSPLHF.

This clonotype was detected only a few times. This chain joins TRBV20-1 and TRBJ2-3; the D gene could be TRBD1 or TRBD2 (5 bases each). Trimming left V 5 bases short and J 2 bases short, with 8 bases between. Germline V gene data show CDR1 as DFQATT and CDR2 as SNEGSKA (reference sequence). CDR3 length: 12 residues. The chain's CDR3 is CSAHGTTDTQYF. DNA of the CDR3: TGCAGTGCTCACGGGACCACAGATACGCAGTATTTT.

The V and J genes are TRBV11-3 and TRBJ2-3; the D gene is possibly TRBD2 (6 bases). The V end was cut by 5 bases, the J end by 2 bases, with 14 bases between. The CDR3 is 15 residues long. The V gene's germline CDR1 is SGHNT and CDR2 YENEEA. The CDR3 coding sequence is TGTGCCAGCAGCCCCCGGGACTTATACACAGATACGCAGTATTTT. Translation: CASSPRDLYTDTQYF.

The chain links TRBV10-3 to TRBJ2-7; D possibly uses TRBD1 or TRBD2 (5 bases each). This CDR3 is 14 amino acids long. Germline V gene sequence: CDR1 ENHRY, CDR2 SYGVKD. The V end lost 4 bases, the J end lost 0 bases, and 10 bases lay between the germline ends. CDR3 bases: TGTGCCATCAGTGGGGACCCCAACTCCTACGAGCAGTACTTC. Translating gives CAISGDPNSYEQYF.

The chain joins TRBV28 to TRBJ2-4; D remains unclear. The V gene lost 5 bases and the J gene lost 8 bases, with 19 bases spanning the gap. The CDR3 is 15 amino acids. CDR1 is MDHEN and CDR2 is SYDVKM in the germline V gene. This chain's CDR3 is CASSLQTQSVDIQYF. The CDR3 region has the DNA TGTGCCAGCAGTCTTCAAACCCAGAGTGTGGACATTCAGTACTTC.

This chain joins TRBV7-2 and TRBJ2-2, with D unresolved. Looked up from germline, CDR1 is SGHTA and CDR2 is FQGNSA. V lost 1 base and J lost 4, with 7 bases in between. CDR3 length equals 14 residues. The CDR3 DNA is TGTGCCAGCAGCTTAGTAGGCTTCACCGGGGAGCTGTTTTTT. Translation: CASSLVGFTGELFF.

CDR3 amino acids: CASSLGLVSFGYTF. The CDR3 DNA reads TGTGCCAGCAGTTTGGGTTTAGTGTCTTTCGGCTACACCTTC. The genes are TRBV28 and TRBJ1-2, with unresolved D. Germline V gene lookup returns CDR1 MDHEN and CDR2 SYDVKM. Trimming left V 3 bases short and J 8 bases short, with 16 bases between. The CDR3 runs to 14 residues.

The V gene is TRBV7-2, the J gene TRBJ2-1; D perhaps matches TRBD2 (6 bases). The J call is doubtful: the DNA matches TRBJ2-5 better. The CDR3 extends over 15 amino acids. Germline CDR1 reads SGHTA; CDR2 reads FQGNSA. CDR3 sequence (DNA): TGTGCCAGCAGCCCCGTTGCGGGGCTGTCGGAGACCCAGTACTTC. It is translated as CASSPVAGLSETQYF.

In this sample, this clonotype turned up many times. V is TRBV2 and J is TRBJ1-1, with TRBD1 matching over 7 bases. Germline-derived CDR1 and CDR2 are SNHLY and FYNNEI. Germline trimming cut 5 bases from V and 12 bases from J; bases unmatched to any gene: 9. The CDR3 has 12 amino acids. The CDR3 DNA is TGTGCCAGCAGTATCAGACAGGGTCGGACTTTCTTT. Residues: CASSIRQGRTFF. The full variable domain, its missing parts supplied by reference TRBV2 and TRBJ1-1, is EPEVTQTPSHQVTQMGQEVILRCVPISNHLYFYWYRQILGQKVEFLVSFYNNEISEKSEIFDDQFSVERPDGSNFTLKIRSTKLEDSAMYFCASSIRQGRTFFGQGTRLTVV.

This clonotype was seen a handful of times. The chain is built from TRBV5-1 and TRBJ2-3, with TRBD2 matching over 11 bases. Germline values: CDR1 SGHRS, CDR2 YFSETQ. The CDR3 totals 15 residues. The ends lost 0 bases at V and 4 bases at J; junction bases unmatched: 1. This CDR3 reads CASSLELAGADTQYF. The DNA of the CDR3 is TGCGCCAGCAGCTTGGAACTAGCGGGGGCAGATACGCAGTATTTT.

The chain recombines TRBV15 with TRBJ1-6, with 7 bases fitting TRBD1. Germline values: CDR1 LNHNV, CDR2 YYDKDF (reference sequence). J gave up 7 bases and V 8 bases, and 8 bases lay outside the gene matches. This CDR3 contains 14 residues. Here the CDR3 DNA reads TGTGCCACCGGTACCGGACAGGCAAATTCACCCCTCCACTTT. It translates to CATGTGQANSPLHF.

The CDR3 bases are TGTGCCAGCAGAATGGGTGGGAACACTGAAGCTTTCTTT. This sequence encodes CASRMGGNTEAFF. The J gene is TRBJ1-1, the V gene TRBV7-2, with no clear D. The CDR3 spans 13 residues. V gave up 6 bases and J gave up 1 base, with 9 bases separating them. Germline V gene lookup returns CDR1 SGHTA and CDR2 FQGNSA.

The table lists this clonotype with a few counts. The gene calls are TRBV7-9 and TRBJ1-1; TRBD1 matches at 7 bases. The germline V gene has CDR1 SEHNR and CDR2 FQNEAQ (reference sequence). J lost 1 base, V lost 3 bases, and 11 bases had no gene match. The CDR3 totals 17 residues. CDR3 DNA: TGTGCCAGCAGCTTGACCCGACAGGGCCCTCGGAACACTGAAGCTTTCTTT. Its translation: CASSLTRQGPRNTEAFF.

Comments on this clonotype: One base away lies a much larger clone, so this may be a sequencing read error. The CDR3 DNA sequence: TGCAGCGTTGAAGATAATCTCAGGCGCAGTGGGACCCAGTACTTC. Its protein product is CSVEDNLRRSGTQYF. The chain uses TRBV29-1 and TRBJ2-5, with D uncertain. The V gene lost 0 bases and the J gene lost 7 bases, with 18 bases spanning the gap. The CDR3 has 15 residues. Germline-derived CDR1 and CDR2 are SQVTM and ANQGSEA.

This clonotype was counted a few times. V gene TRBV7-8 combines with J gene TRBJ1-1; D not resolved. V lost 3 bases to trimming and J lost 3 bases, with 8 bases between them. Germline V lookup: CDR1 SGHVS, CDR2 FQNEAQ. The CDR3 length is 13 residues. CDR3 in amino acids: CASSFPTDTEAFF. For the CDR3, the DNA is TGTGCCAGCAGCTTTCCTACGGACACTGAAGCTTTCTTT.

This clonotype was detected ten times or more. The chain combines TRBV7-2 with TRBJ2-7, with D perhaps TRBD2 (6 bases). The CDR3 is 15 residues long. V was shortened by 2 bases and J by 0 bases, with 11 bases between the two germline ends. In germline, CDR1 is SGHTA, CDR2 FQGNSA. CDR3 DNA sequence: TGTGCCAGCAGCTTATCCACCGGGAGCTCCTACGAGCAGTACTTC. Amino acid sequence: CASSLSTGSSYEQYF.

The genes are TRBV7-2 and TRBJ1-3; 8 bases match TRBD1. Germline V CDR1 and CDR2: SGHTA, FQGNSA. The CDR3 consists of 16 residues. V was pared by 6 bases and J by 2 bases, with 9 bases of the junction left unmatched. This chain's CDR3 is CASRPRTGQPGNTIYF. The CDR3 DNA follows: TGTGCCAGCAGACCACGGACAGGGCAACCTGGAAACACCATATATTTT.

The chain recombines TRBV5-6 with TRBJ2-1; 10 bases are shared with TRBD2. Germline trimming cut 0 bases from V and 5 bases from J; bases unmatched to any gene: 5. CDR1 and CDR2 (germline): SGHDT, YYEEEE. The CDR3 has 16 amino acids. In DNA form, the CDR3 reads TGTGCCAGCAGCTTGGGGACTAGCGGAAATAACAATGAGCAGTTCTTC. Translation gives CASSLGTSGNNNEQFF.